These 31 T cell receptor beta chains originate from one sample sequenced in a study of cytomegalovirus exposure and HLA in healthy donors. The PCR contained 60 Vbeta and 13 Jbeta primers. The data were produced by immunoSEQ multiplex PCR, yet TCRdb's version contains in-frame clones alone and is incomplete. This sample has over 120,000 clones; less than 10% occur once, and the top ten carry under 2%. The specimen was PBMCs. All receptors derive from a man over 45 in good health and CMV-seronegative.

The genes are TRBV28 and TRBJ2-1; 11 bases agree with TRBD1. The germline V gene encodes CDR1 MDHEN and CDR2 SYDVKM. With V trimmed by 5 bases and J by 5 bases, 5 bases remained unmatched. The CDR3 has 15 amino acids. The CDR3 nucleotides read TGTGCCAGCAGTCCACCGGGACAGGGGGACAATGAGCAGTTCTTC. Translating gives CASSPPGQGDNEQFF.

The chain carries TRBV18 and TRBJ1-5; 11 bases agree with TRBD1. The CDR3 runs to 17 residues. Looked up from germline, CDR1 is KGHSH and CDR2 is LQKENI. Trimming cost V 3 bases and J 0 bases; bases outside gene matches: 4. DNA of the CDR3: TGTGCCAGCTCACCGGACAGGGGGCTTTATAGCAATCAGCCCCAGCATTTT. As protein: CASSPDRGLYSNQPQHF.

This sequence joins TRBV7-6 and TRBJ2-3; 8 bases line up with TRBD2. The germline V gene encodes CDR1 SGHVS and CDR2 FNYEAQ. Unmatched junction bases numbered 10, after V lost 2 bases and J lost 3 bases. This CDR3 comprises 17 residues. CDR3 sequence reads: CASSLSVSGGPTDTQYF. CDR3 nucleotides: TGTGCCAGCAGCTTATCGGTGTCGGGAGGGCCTACAGATACGCAGTATTTT.

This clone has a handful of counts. The CDR3 nucleotides read TGTGCCAGCAGGAGCTCGGACAGTGCCTATGGCTACACCTTC. It encodes CASRSSDSAYGYTF. This chain joins TRBV6-1 and TRBJ1-2; a possible D gene is TRBD1 (6 bases). From germline, CDR1 is MNHNS and CDR2 SASEGT. The germline V and J ends were trimmed by 6 bases and 4 bases, with 15 bases remaining between them. This CDR3 region has 14 residues.

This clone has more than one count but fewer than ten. CDR3 region: CAIRPSTGQETQYF. The DNA of the CDR3 is TGTGCCATCCGACCTTCGACAGGGCAAGAGACCCAGTACTTC. The chain joins TRBV10-3 to TRBJ2-5; 7 bases are a match to TRBD1. The CDR3 covers 14 residues. Germline CDR1 reads ENHRY; CDR2 reads SYGVKD. V dropped 8 bases and J dropped 2; count of bases not matched to a gene: 8.

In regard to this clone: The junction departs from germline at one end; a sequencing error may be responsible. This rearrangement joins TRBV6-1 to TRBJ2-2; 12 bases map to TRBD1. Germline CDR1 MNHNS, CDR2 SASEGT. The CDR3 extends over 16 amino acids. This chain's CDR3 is CAGSEGTGGRTGELFF. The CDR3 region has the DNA TGTGCCGGCAGTGAAGGGACAGGGGGCAGAACCGGGGAGCTGTTTTTT.

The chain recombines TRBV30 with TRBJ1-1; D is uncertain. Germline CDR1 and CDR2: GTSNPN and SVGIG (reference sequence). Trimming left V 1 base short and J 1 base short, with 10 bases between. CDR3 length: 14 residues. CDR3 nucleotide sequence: TGTGCCTGGAGTGGAGGAGTCCCGAACACTGAAGCTTTCTTT. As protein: CAWSGGVPNTEAFF.

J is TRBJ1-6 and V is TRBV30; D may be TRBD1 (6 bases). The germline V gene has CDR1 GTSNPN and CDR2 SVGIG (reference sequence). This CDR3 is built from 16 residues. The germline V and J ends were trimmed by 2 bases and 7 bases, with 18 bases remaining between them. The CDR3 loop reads CAWSLQGEYGNSPLHF. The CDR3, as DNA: TGTGCCTGGAGTCTACAGGGAGAATACGGGAATTCACCCCTCCACTTT.

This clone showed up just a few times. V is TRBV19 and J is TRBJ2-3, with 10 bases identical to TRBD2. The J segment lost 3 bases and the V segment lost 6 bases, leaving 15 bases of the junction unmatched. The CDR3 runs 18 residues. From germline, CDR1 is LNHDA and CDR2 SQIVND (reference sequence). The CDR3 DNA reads TGTGCCAGTAGACCAAGGCTAGCGGGAGCGAAATCTACAGATACGCAGTATTTT. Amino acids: CASRPRLAGAKSTDTQYF.

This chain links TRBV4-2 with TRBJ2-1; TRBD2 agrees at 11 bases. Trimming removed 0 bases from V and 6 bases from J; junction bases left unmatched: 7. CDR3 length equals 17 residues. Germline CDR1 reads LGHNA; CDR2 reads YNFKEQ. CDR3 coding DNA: TGTGCCAGCAGCCAAGAGGTTACTAGCGGGGGTTCCAATGAGCAGTTCTTC. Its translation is CASSQEVTSGGSNEQFF.

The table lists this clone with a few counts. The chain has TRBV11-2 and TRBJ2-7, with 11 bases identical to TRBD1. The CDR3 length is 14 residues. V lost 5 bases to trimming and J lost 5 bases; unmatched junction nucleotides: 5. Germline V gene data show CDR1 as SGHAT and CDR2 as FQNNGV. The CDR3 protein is CASSTRTGGNEQYF. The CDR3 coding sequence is TGTGCCAGCAGCACCCGGACAGGGGGCAACGAGCAGTACTTC.

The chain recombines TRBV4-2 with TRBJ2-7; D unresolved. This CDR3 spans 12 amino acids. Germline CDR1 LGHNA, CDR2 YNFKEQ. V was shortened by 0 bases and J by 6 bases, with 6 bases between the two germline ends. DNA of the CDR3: TGTGCCAGCAGCCAAGACACGGGCGAGCAGTACTTC. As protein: CASSQDTGEQYF.

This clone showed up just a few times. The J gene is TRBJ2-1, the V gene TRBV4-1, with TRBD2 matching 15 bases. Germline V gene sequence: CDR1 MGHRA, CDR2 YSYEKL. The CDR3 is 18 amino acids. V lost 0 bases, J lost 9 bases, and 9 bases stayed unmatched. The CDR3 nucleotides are TGCGCCAGCAGCCAAGACCCCTGGACTAGCGGGGGGGTGGGTGAGCAGTTCTTC. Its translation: CASSQDPWTSGGVGEQFF.

The CDR3 region is CASSLWDRSSYEQYF. The DNA of the CDR3 is TGTGCCAGCAGCCTGTGGGACAGGAGCTCCTACGAGCAGTACTTC. The chain uses TRBV11-2 and TRBJ2-7, with TRBD1 identical over 8 bases. CDR3 length equals 15 residues. Germline values: CDR1 SGHAT, CDR2 FQNNGV. J lost 0 bases, V lost 5 bases, and 6 bases had no gene match.

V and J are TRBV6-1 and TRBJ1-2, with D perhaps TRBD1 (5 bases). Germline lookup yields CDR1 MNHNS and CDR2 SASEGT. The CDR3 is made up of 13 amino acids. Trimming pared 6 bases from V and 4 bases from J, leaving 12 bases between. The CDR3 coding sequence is TGTGCCAGCAGCCCCCCCGGGGGCTATGGCTACACCTTC. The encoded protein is CASSPPGGYGYTF.

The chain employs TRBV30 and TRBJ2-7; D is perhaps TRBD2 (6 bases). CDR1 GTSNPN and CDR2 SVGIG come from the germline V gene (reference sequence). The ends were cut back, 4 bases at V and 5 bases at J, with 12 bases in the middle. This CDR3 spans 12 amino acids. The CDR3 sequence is CAWKLASDEQYF. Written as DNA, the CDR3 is TGTGCCTGGAAGCTAGCGAGCGACGAGCAGTACTTC.

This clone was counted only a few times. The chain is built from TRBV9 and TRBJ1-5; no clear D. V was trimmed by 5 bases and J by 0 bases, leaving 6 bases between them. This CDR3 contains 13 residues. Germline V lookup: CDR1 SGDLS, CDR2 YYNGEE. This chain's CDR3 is CASSLNSNQPQHF. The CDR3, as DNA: TGTGCCAGCAGTCTTAATAGCAATCAGCCCCAGCATTTT.

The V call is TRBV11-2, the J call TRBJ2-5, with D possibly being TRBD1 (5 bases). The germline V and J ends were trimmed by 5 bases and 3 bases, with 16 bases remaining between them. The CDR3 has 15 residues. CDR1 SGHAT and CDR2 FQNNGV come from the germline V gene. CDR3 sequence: CASSRSPDSEETQYF. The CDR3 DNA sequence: TGTGCCAGCAGCCGGAGCCCCGACAGCGAAGAGACCCAGTACTTC.

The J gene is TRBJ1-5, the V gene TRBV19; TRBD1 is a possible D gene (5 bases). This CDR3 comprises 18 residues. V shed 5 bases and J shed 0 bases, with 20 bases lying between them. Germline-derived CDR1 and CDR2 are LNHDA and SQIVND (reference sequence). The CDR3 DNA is TGTGCCAGTAGTGTAAAGCCCGCCGGGACTTCTAGCAATCAGCCCCAGCATTTT. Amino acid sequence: CASSVKPAGTSSNQPQHF.

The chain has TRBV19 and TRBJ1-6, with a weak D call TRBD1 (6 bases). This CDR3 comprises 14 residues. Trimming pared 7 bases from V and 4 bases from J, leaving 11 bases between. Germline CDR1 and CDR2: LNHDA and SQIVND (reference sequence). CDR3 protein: CASTTTGYNSPLHF. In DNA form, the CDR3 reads TGTGCCAGTACCACCACAGGGTATAATTCACCCCTCCACTTT. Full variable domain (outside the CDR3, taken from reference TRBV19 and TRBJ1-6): DGGITQSPKYLFRKEGQNVTLSCEQNLNHDAMYWYRQDPGQGLRLIYYSQIVNDFQKGDIAEGYSVSREKKESFPLTVTSAQKNPTAFYLCASTTTGYNSPLHFGNGTRLTVT.

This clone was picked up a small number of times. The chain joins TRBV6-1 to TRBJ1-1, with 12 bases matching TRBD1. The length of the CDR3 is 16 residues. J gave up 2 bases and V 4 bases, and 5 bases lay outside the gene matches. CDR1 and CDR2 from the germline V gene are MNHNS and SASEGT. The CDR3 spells CASSGDRGPLNTEAFF. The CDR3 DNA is TGTGCCAGCAGTGGGGACAGGGGGCCTCTTAACACTGAAGCTTTCTTT.

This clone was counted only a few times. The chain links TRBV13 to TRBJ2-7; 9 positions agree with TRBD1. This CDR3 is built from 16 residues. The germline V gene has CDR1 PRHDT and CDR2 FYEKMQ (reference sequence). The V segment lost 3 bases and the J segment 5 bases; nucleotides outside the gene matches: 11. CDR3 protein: CASSFLLRDRVDEQYF. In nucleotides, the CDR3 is TGTGCCAGCAGCTTCTTATTGCGGGACAGGGTCGACGAGCAGTACTTC.

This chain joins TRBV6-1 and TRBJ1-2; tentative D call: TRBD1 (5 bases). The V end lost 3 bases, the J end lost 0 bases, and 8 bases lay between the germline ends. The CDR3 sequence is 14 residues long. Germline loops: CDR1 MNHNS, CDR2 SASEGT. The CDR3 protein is CASSDRGTNYGYTF. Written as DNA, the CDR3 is TGTGCCAGCAGTGATAGGGGTACTAACTATGGCTACACCTTC.

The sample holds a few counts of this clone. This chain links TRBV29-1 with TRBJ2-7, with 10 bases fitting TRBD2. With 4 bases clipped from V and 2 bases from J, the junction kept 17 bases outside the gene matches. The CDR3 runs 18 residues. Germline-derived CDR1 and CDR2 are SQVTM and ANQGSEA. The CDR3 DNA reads TGCAGCGTTGGAAGGGGAACTAGCGGGGCCCCCAATGCCTACGAGCAGTACTTC. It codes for CSVGRGTSGAPNAYEQYF.

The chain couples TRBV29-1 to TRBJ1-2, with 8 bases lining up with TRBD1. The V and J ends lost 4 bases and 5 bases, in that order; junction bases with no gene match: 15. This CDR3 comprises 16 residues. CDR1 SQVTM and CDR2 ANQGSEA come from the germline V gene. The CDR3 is CSVALSGQGRDYGYTF. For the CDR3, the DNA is TGCAGCGTTGCCCTCTCCGGACAGGGAAGGGATTATGGCTACACCTTC. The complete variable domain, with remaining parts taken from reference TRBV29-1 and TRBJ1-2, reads SAVISQKPSRDICQRGTSLTIQCQVDSQVTMMFWYRQQPGQSLTLIATANQGSEATYESGFVIDKFPISRPNLTFSTLTVSNMSPEDSSIYLCSVALSGQGRDYGYTFGSGTRLTVV.

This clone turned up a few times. CDR3 DNA: TGCGCCAGCAGCTACAGGACAGGGAAAAGAACCTACGAGCAGTACTTC. This codes for CASSYRTGKRTYEQYF. The chain links TRBV5-1 to TRBJ2-7; TRBD1 matches 8 bases. This CDR3 contains 16 residues. Unmatched junction bases numbered 10, after V lost 3 bases and J lost 2 bases. Germline CDR1 SGHRS, CDR2 YFSETQ.

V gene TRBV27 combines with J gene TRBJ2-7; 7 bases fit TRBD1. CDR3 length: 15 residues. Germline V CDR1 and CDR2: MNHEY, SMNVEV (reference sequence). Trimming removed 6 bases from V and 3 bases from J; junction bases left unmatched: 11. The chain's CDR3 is CASSRPGQSLYEQYF. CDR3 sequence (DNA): TGTGCCAGCAGCCGACCGGGACAGAGCCTCTACGAGCAGTACTTC.

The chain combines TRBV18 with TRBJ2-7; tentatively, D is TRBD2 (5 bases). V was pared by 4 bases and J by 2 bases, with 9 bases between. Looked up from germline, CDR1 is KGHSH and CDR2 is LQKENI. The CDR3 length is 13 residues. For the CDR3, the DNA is TGTGCCAGCTCACGGACTGAAACCTACGAGCAGTACTTC. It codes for CASSRTETYEQYF.

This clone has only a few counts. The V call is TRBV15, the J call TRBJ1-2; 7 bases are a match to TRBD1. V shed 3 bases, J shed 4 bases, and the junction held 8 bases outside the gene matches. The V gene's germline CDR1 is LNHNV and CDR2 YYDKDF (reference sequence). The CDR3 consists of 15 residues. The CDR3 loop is CATSRRDSRVYGYTF. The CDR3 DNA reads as TGTGCCACCAGCAGGCGGGACAGTCGGGTCTATGGCTACACCTTC.

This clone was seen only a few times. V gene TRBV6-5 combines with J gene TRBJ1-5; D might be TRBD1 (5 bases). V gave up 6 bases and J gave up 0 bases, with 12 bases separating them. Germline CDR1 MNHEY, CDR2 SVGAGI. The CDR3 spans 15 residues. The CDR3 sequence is CASRYDSSSNQPQHF. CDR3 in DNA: TGTGCCAGCAGGTATGACAGTTCTAGCAATCAGCCCCAGCATTTT.

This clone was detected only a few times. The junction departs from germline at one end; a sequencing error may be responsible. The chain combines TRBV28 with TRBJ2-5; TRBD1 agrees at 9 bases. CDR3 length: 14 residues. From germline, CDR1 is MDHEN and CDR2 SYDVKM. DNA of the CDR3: TGTGCCAGTCGGACAGGGGCCGCGCAAGGGACCCAGTACTTC. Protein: CASRTGAAQGTQYF. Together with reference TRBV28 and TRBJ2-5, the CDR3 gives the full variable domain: DVKVTQSSRYLVKRTGEKVFLECVQDMDHENMFWYRQDPGLGLRLIYFSYDVKMKEKGDIPEGYSVSREKKERFSLILESASTNQTSMYLCASRTGAAQGTQYFGPGTRLLVL.